This T cell receptor beta chain derives from a study of monozygotic twins with inflammatory bowel disease. General study findings and limits: In the analysis, different T cell subtypes could not be told apart.

The CDR3 has 18 residues. Germline V gene data show CDR1 as SGHVS and CDR2 as FNYEAQ. On this clonotype itself: The antigen remains unidentified.

Starting material for each TCR library was roughly 3,300 ng of total RNA. After re-calling the 5' RACE reads, TCRdb lists one entry per CDR3 protein, DNA absent. The listing records 310,000 or so distinct CDR3 sequences. Sequencing input: blood. V usage is TRBV7-6 and J usage is TRBJ1-5; TCRdb's D gene call, TRBD1, goes unchecked for lack of DNA. The TCR comes from a human donor with ulcerative colitis or Crohn's disease, or a healthy co-twin of an affected twin (not recorded which). CDR3 residues: CASSLVPPAGGAKQPQHF.